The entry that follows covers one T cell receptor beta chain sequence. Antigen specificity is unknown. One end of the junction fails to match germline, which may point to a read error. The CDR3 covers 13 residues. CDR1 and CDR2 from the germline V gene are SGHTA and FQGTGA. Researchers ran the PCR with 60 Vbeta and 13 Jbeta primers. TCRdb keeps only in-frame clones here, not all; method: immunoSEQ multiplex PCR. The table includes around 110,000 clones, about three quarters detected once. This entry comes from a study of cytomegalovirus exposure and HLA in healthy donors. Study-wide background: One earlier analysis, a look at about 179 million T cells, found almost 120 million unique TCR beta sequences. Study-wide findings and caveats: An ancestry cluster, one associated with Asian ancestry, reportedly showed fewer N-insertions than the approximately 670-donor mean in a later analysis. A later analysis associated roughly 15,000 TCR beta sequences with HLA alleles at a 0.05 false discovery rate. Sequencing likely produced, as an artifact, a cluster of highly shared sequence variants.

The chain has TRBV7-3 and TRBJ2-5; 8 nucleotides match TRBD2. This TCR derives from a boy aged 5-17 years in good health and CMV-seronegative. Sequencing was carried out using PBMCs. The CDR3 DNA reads TGTGCCAGCAGCTCGGGAGGGGGGGATTCTCGGGACTTC. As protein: CASSSGGGDSRDF.